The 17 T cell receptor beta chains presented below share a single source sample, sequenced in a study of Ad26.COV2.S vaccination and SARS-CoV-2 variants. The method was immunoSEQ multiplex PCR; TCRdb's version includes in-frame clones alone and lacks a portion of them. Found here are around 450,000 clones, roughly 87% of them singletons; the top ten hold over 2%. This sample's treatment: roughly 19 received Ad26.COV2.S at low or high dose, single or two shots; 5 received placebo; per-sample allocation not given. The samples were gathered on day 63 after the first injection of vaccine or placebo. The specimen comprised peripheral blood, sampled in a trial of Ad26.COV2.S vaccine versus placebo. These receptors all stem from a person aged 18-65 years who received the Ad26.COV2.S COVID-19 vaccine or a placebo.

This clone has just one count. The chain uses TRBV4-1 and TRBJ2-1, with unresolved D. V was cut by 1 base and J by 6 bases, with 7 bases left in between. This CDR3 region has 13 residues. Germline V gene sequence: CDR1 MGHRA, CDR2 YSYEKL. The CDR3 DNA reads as TGCGCCAGCAGCCAAGTTTATATCAATGAGCAGTTCTTC. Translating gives CASSQVYINEQFF.

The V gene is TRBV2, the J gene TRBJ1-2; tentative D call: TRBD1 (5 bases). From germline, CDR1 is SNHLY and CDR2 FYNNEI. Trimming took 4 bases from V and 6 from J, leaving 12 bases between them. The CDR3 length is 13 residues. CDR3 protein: CASSVLGGNGYTF. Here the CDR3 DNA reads TGTGCCAGCAGTGTTCTTGGGGGGAATGGCTACACCTTC.

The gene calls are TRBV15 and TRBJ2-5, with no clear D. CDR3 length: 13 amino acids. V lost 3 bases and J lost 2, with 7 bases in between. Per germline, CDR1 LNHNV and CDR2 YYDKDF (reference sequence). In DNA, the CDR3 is TGTGCCACCAGCAGCCAATTTCAAGAGACCCAGTACTTC. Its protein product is CATSSQFQETQYF.

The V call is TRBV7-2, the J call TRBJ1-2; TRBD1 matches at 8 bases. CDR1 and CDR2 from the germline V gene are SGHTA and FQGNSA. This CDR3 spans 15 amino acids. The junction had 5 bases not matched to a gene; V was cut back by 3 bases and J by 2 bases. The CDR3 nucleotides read TGTGCCAGCAGCTTGAGACAGGGGAAGAACTATGGCTACACCTTC. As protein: CASSLRQGKNYGYTF. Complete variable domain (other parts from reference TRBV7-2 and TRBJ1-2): GAGVSQSPSNKVTEKGKDVELRCDPISGHTALYWYRQSLGQGLEFLIYFQGNSAPDKSGLPSDRFSAERTGGSVSTLTIQRTQQEDSAVYLCASSLRQGKNYGYTFGSGTRLTVV.

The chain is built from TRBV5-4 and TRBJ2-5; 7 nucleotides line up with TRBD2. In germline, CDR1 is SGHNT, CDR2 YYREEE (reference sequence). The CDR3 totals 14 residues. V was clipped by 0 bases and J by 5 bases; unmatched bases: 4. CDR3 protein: CASSLARGGETQYF. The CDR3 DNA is TGTGCCAGCAGCTTGGCTAGGGGAGGGGAGACCCAGTACTTC.

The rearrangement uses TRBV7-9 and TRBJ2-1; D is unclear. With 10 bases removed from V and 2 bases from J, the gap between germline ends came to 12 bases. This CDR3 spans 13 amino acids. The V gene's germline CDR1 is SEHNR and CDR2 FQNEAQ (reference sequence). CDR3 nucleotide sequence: TGTGCCACGAGGAGAGTGGCCTACAATGAGCAGTTCTTC. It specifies CATRRVAYNEQFF.

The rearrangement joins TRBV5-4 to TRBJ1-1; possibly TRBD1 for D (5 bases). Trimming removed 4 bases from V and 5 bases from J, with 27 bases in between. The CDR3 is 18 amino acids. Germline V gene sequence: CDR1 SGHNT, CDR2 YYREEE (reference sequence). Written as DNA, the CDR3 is TGTGCCAGCAGCCCGCAGGACCTAATTCCCGGGAGGGGTACTGAAGCTTTCTTT. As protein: CASSPQDLIPGRGTEAFF.

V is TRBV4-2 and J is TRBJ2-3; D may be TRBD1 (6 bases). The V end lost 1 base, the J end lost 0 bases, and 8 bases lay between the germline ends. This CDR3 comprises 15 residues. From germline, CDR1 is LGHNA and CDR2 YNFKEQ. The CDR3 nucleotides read TGTGCCAGCAGCCAAGGTCAGGGGAGCACAGATACGCAGTATTTT. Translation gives CASSQGQGSTDTQYF.

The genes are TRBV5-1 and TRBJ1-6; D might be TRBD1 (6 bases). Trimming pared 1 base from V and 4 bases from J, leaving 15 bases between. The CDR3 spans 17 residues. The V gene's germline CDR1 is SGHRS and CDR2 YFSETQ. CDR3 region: CASSLKFRTDYNSPLHF. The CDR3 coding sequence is TGCGCCAGCAGCTTGAAATTCCGGACAGATTATAATTCACCCCTCCACTTT.

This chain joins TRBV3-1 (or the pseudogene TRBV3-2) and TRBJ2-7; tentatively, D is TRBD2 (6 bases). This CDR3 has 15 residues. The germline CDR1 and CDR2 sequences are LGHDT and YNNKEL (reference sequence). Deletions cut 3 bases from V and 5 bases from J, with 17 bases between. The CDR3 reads CASSQMGLAGDEQYF. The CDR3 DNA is TGTGCCAGCAGCCAGATGGGACTCGCTGGGGACGAGCAGTACTTC.

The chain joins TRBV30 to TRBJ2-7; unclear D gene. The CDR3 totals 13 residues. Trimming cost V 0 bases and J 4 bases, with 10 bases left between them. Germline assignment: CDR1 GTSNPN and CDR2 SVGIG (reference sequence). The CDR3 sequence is CAWSVSLRYEQYF. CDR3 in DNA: TGTGCCTGGAGTGTAAGCCTTCGGTACGAGCAGTACTTC.

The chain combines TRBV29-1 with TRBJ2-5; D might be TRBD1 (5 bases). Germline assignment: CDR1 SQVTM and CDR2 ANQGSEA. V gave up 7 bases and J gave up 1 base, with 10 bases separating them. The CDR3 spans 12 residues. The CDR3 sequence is CSGTGLQETQYF. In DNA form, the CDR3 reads TGCAGCGGTACAGGTCTCCAAGAGACCCAGTACTTC. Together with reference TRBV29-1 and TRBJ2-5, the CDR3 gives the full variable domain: SAVISQKPSRDICQRGTSLTIQCQVDSQVTMMFWYRQQPGQSLTLIATANQGSEATYESGFVIDKFPISRPNLTFSTLTVSNMSPEDSSIYLCSGTGLQETQYFGPGTRLLVL.

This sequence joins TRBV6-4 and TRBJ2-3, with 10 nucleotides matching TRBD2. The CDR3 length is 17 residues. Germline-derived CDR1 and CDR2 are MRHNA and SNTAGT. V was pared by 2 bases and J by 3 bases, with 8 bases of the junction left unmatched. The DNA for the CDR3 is TGTGCCAGCAGTGACGGGGCTAGCGGGAGTGAGACAGATACGCAGTATTTT. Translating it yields CASSDGASGSETDTQYF.

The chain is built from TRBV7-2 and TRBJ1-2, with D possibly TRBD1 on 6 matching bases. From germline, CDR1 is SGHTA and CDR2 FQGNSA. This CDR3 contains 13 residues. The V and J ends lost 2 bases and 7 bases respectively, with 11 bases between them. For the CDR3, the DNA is TGTGCCAGCAGCTTAATGTCGGACAGTGGCTACACCTTC. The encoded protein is CASSLMSDSGYTF.

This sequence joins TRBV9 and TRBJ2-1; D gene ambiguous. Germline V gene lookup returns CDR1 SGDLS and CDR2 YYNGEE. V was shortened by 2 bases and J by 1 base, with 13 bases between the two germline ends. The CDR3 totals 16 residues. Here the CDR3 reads CASSVVFSGSYNEQFF. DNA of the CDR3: TGTGCCAGCAGCGTCGTCTTCTCTGGGTCCTACAATGAGCAGTTCTTC.

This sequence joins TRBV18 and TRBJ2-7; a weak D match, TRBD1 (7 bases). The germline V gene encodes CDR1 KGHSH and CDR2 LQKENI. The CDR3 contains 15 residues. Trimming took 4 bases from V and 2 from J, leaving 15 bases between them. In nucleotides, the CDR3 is TGTGCCAGCTCACAAGGACAGGCGGGAACCTACGAGCAGTACGTC. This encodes CASSQGQAGTYEQYV.

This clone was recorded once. This CDR3 reads CASSIDWDLDTQYF. The CDR3, as DNA: TGTGCCAGTAGTATAGATTGGGATTTAGATACGCAGTATTTT. The chain couples TRBV19 to TRBJ2-3; no firm D call. V was trimmed by 0 bases and J by 5 bases, leaving 9 bases between them. Germline assignment: CDR1 LNHDA and CDR2 SQIVND (reference sequence). The CDR3 is 14 residues long. The complete variable domain, with remaining parts taken from reference TRBV19 and TRBJ2-3, reads DGGITQSPKYLFRKEGQNVTLSCEQNLNHDAMYWYRQDPGQGLRLIYYSQIVNDFQKGDIAEGYSVSREKKESFPLTVTSAQKNPTAFYLCASSIDWDLDTQYFGPGTRLTVL.